This TCR beta chain was retrieved from a study of identical twins. It was template switching that added a universal primer site, and there were unique molecular identifiers on the cDNA. Via MiXCR, TCRdb re-called the 5' RACE reads, giving one row per CDR3 protein. The data contain 200,000 to 300,000 distinct CDR3 sequences, roughly 10% of them seen just once; the ten biggest clones take up 8% to 10%. Healthy Caucasians provided all donations. Overall study findings and caveats: Fewer insertions marked abundant cord blood beta clonotypes; young adult naive trended weakly, memory not at all. Some out-of-frame alpha sequences were shared by twins, and these showed excess low generation probability.

V lost 6 bases and J 0 bases, leaving 12 bases between the germline ends. This CDR3 contains 15 residues. Germline V gene data show CDR1 as MNHNS and CDR2 as SASEGT. This clonotype has a handful of counts. Its antigen is unidentified. The clonotype comes from a man in his forties or fifties in good health. What was sequenced was memory T cells sorted from blood. The rearrangement joins TRBV6-1 to TRBJ1-3, with D perhaps matching TRBD1 (5 bases). CDR3 sequence (DNA): TGTGCCAGCAGCCAGACAGTTTTCTCTGGAAACACCATATATTTT. Translated, it gives CASSQTVFSGNTIYF.